Shown below are 21 T cell receptor beta chains from a single sample sequenced in a study of breast tumors, draining lymph nodes, adjacent tissues. Axillary draining lymph nodes of breast cancer patients supplied the node samples. TCRdb processed the multiplex PCR reads anew with MiXCR; each CDR3 protein has one entry. The data show about 94,000 distinct CDR3 sequences, over 25% seen once. The sequencing input was axillary lymph node tissue. These receptors all come from a female donor with breast cancer. Some clones in this sample may be carry-over from other donors' samples.

This clonotype occurred many times. The chain employs TRBV24-1 and TRBJ2-2; D is unclear. Trimming cost V 4 bases and J 8 bases, with 4 bases left between them. CDR3 size: 11 residues. CDR1 is KGHDR, CDR2 SFDVKD, per germline. CDR3 nucleotides: TGTGCCACCAGTGAATTAGGGGAGCTGTTTTTT. Translated: CATSELGELFF.

Regarding this clonotype: A much larger clone lies one base from this, so it may be a read error. This chain uses TRBV6-2 or TRBV6-3 with TRBJ2-1; 7 nucleotides match TRBD2. CDR1 MNHEY and CDR2 SVGEGT come from the germline V gene. There are 15 residues in the CDR3. CDR3 sequence (DNA): TGTGCCAACAGTTCGTGGGCTAGCGGTTACAATGAGCAGTTCTTC. Translating gives CANSSWASGYNEQFF.

Many counts were recorded for this clonotype. The rearrangement links TRBV24-1 to TRBJ2-3, with no clear D. V gave up 1 base and J gave up 0 bases, with 4 bases separating them. The CDR3 is 14 residues long. Germline-derived CDR1 and CDR2 are KGHDR and SFDVKD. The CDR3 DNA reads as TGTGCCACCAGTGATTTTTCCAGCACAGATACGCAGTATTTT. This sequence encodes CATSDFSSTDTQYF.

This clonotype was counted many times. The V call is TRBV29-1, the J call TRBJ2-3; 9 bases line up with TRBD2. Germline V gene data show CDR1 as SQVTM and CDR2 as ANQGSEA. This CDR3 contains 13 residues. The J segment lost 8 bases and the V segment lost 6 bases, leaving 9 bases of the junction unmatched. The CDR3 bases are TGCAGCGTCCCGGGACTAGCACTAACTACGCAGTATTTT. Translation gives CSVPGLALTTQYF.

This clonotype occurred many times. The chain carries TRBV9 and TRBJ2-6; no definite D call. Trimming removed 1 base from V and 0 bases from J, with 8 bases in between. This CDR3 contains 16 residues. Germline V gene lookup returns CDR1 SGDLS and CDR2 YYNGEE. The CDR3 sequence: CASSVRPDSGANVLTF. The CDR3 DNA reads as TGTGCCAGCAGCGTACGGCCAGACTCTGGGGCCAACGTCCTGACTTTC.

Many counts were recorded for this clonotype. The J gene is TRBJ2-7, the V gene TRBV12-3 or TRBV12-4; 11 bases are a match to TRBD2. Trimming at V came to 3 bases and at J to 5 bases, leaving 3 bases not matched to a gene. The CDR3 spans 14 residues. For the CDR3, the DNA is TGTGCCAGCAGTTTTTCACTAGCGGGAGACGAGCAGTACTTC. Amino acids: CASSFSLAGDEQYF.

The sample holds many counts of this clonotype. V is TRBV14 and J is TRBJ2-7, with D unresolved. This CDR3 has 13 amino acids. Trimming took off 0 bases at V and 6 bases at J, with 9 bases between the two ends. Germline assignment: CDR1 SGHDN and CDR2 FVKESK. CDR3 coding DNA: TGTGCCAGCAGCCAAGAGTTGAGCTCCGAGCAGTACTTC. Protein sequence: CASSQELSSEQYF.

Notes on this clonotype: One end of the junction does not line up with germline, which may come from a read error. The chain is built from TRBV9 and TRBJ1-4; the D gene is possibly TRBD1 (5 bases). CDR1 and CDR2 from the germline V gene are SGDLS and YYNGEE. The CDR3 consists of 14 residues. CDR3 amino acids: CASSVAGLGERLLF. CDR3 sequence (DNA): TGTGCCAGCAGCGTCGCAGGGTTGGGTGAAAGACTGCTTTTT.

In this sample, this clonotype turned up many times. The CDR3 loop reads CASSPFDRDTSYEQYF. In nucleotides, the CDR3 is TGTGCCAGCAGCCCCTTTGACAGGGACACATCCTACGAGCAGTACTTC. V and J are TRBV6-6 and TRBJ2-7; 7 bases map to TRBD1. V was pared by 6 bases and J by 1 base, with 12 bases of the junction left unmatched. The length of the CDR3 is 16 residues. Germline CDR1 and CDR2: MNHNY and SVGAGI (reference sequence).

This clonotype was seen at least ten times. The genes are TRBV7-3 and TRBJ2-6; D is tentatively TRBD1 or TRBD2 (5 bases each). Per germline, CDR1 SGHTA and CDR2 FQGTGA. V gave up 5 bases and J gave up 2 bases, with 10 bases separating them. This CDR3 region has 15 residues. The CDR3 loop reads CASSRGRAGANVLTF. Written as DNA, the CDR3 is TGTGCCAGCAGCCGGGGCAGGGCTGGGGCCAACGTCCTGACTTTC.

Only a few counts were recorded for this clonotype. A much larger clone lies a single base off, so this may be a read error. The V gene is TRBV9, the J gene TRBJ2-3, with 10 positions matching TRBD2. Germline V gene lookup returns CDR1 SGDLS and CDR2 YYNGEE. The CDR3 has 17 residues. The CDR3 reads CASSATVASGSTATQYF. The CDR3 nucleotides are TGTGCCAGCAGCGCAACCGTAGCTAGCGGGAGCACAGCTACGCAGTATTTT.

Ten or more counts support this clonotype. J is TRBJ1-6 and V is TRBV7-2, with D hard to call. The CDR3 covers 11 residues. Trimming stripped 4 bases from V and 14 bases from J, with 9 bases between. Germline loops: CDR1 SGHTA, CDR2 FQGNSA. CDR3 in DNA: TGTGCCAGCAGCTCAACATCCTCCCTCCACTTT. Its protein is CASSSTSSLHF.

Worth noting for this clonotype: A much bigger clone sits one base away, suggesting this may be a read error. The J gene is TRBJ2-1, the V gene TRBV5-1; D possibly matches TRBD1 or TRBD2 (5 bases each). From germline, CDR1 is SGHRS and CDR2 YFSETQ. This CDR3 spans 16 amino acids. The CDR3 region has the DNA TGCGCCAGAAGCTTGGATTCTGGGACCTCCTACAATGGGCAGTTCTTC. Residues: CARSLDSGTSYNGQFF.

The rearrangement joins TRBV7-3 to TRBJ2-7, with D perhaps TRBD2 (6 bases). The CDR3 is 15 residues long. Germline CDR1 is SGHTA and CDR2 is FQGTGA. Between the trimmed V and J ends, which lost 4 bases and 6 bases, there was a span of 19 bases. Written as DNA, the CDR3 is TGTGCCAGCAGCTCTACGGGAGAGGGAGACGGCGAGCAGTACTTC. Protein product: CASSSTGEGDGEQYF.

In its sample, this clonotype was seen many times. The CDR3 nucleotides are TGTGCCAGCAGCTTAGGGGGAGATGGAAAACTGTTTTTT. Translated: CASSLGGDGKLFF. V usage is TRBV7-9 and J usage is TRBJ1-4; no reliable D call. V lost 1 base, J lost 10 bases, and 10 bases lay in between. The CDR3 has 13 amino acids. From germline, CDR1 is SEHNR and CDR2 FQNEAQ (reference sequence).

This clonotype came up many times. The chain has TRBV7-9 and TRBJ2-1, with 13 bases matching TRBD2. The CDR3 is made up of 15 amino acids. Looked up from germline, CDR1 is SEHNR and CDR2 is FQNEAQ (reference sequence). V was clipped by 5 bases and J by 6 bases; unmatched bases: 4. The DNA of the CDR3 is TGTGCCAGCAGCCCTCGACTAGCGGGAGGCAATGAGCAGTTCTTC. Protein product: CASSPRLAGGNEQFF.

This clonotype was found a few times. A much larger clone is a single base away; this may be a read error. The CDR3 spells CASTTSGRAHGEPFF. The CDR3 nucleotides are TGTGCCAGCACTACTAGCGGGAGGGCCCACGGGGAGCCGTTTTTT. This rearrangement joins TRBV9 to TRBJ2-2, with TRBD2 identical over 13 bases. The CDR3 extends over 15 amino acids. Germline CDR1 is SGDLS and CDR2 is YYNGEE. The entire variable domain, with the rest obtained from reference TRBV9 and TRBJ2-2, is as follows: DSGVTQTPKHLITATGQRVTLRCSPRSGDLSVYWYQQSLDQGLQFLIQYYNGEERAKGNILERFSAQQFPDLHSELNLSSLELGDSALYFCASTTSGRAHGEPFFGEGSRLTVL.

In this sample, this clonotype turned up a few times. The J gene is TRBJ2-4, the V gene TRBV6-1; a possible D gene is TRBD1 (6 bases). The CDR3 runs to 15 residues. V was cut by 5 bases and J by 7 bases, with 18 bases left in between. CDR1 is MNHNS, CDR2 SASEGT, per germline. The CDR3 coding sequence is TGTGCCAGCAGTCAACGAGGAGACAGGCGGAACATTCAGTACTTC. This codes for CASSQRGDRRNIQYF.

This clonotype was observed many times. V is TRBV2 and J is TRBJ1-5, with a weak D call TRBD1 (5 bases). Germline values: CDR1 SNHLY, CDR2 FYNNEI. V was clipped by 6 bases and J by 4 bases, with 16 bases between them. The CDR3 loop spans 15 amino acids. The CDR3 DNA reads as TGTGCCAGCAGCCTCCGACAGAGAAGTAATCAGCCCCAGCATTTT. The encoded protein is CASSLRQRSNQPQHF.

Only a few counts were recorded for this clonotype. The chain is built from TRBV7-9 and TRBJ1-1, with D possibly matching TRBD1 (5 bases). The V end was cut by 6 bases, the J end by 5 bases, with 19 bases between. CDR3 length equals 15 residues. Germline-derived CDR1 and CDR2 are SEHNR and FQNEAQ (reference sequence). The CDR3 DNA reads TGTGCCAGCAGAAGAATGCTGGGGGGTGATACTGAAGCTTTCTTT. Translating gives CASRRMLGGDTEAFF.

With regard to this clonotype: The junction shows a germline mismatch at one end, possibly a read error. The chain carries TRBV6-6 and TRBJ2-2; TRBD2 is a possible D gene (6 bases). Germline-derived CDR1 and CDR2 are MNHNY and SVGAGI (reference sequence). The CDR3 is 11 amino acids. CDR3 DNA: TGTGCCAGCAGGCGGGCCGGGGGGCTGTTTTTT. It yields the protein CASRRAGGLFF.